The T cell receptor beta chain described here comes from a study of blood T cell repertoires in COVID-19. On the study more broadly: Italy, Spain and the United States were the sources of the convalescent and acute COVID-19 samples.

Original processing notes: Scientists estimated how many nucleated cells there were by amplifying reference gene primers. The protocol was immunoSEQ multiplex PCR, while the TCRdb copy is restricted to in-frame clones and leaves out a portion. V and J calls and clone size are as listed in that table; D and trimming were resolved from the DNA. The sample lists tens of thousands of clones; over 80% were seen once. CDR1 is SEHNR, CDR2 FQNEAQ, per germline (reference sequence). This CDR3 spans 14 amino acids. Trimming cost V 3 bases and J 7 bases; bases outside gene matches: 4. The sample comprised peripheral blood. The sequence was obtained from a man between 45 and 60 years old with acute or convalescent COVID-19. The chain recombines TRBV7-9 with TRBJ2-1; the match to TRBD2 covers 9 bases. The CDR3 reads CASSFSGSGNEQFF. CDR3 bases: TGTGCCAGCAGCTTTAGCGGGAGTGGGAATGAGCAGTTCTTC.